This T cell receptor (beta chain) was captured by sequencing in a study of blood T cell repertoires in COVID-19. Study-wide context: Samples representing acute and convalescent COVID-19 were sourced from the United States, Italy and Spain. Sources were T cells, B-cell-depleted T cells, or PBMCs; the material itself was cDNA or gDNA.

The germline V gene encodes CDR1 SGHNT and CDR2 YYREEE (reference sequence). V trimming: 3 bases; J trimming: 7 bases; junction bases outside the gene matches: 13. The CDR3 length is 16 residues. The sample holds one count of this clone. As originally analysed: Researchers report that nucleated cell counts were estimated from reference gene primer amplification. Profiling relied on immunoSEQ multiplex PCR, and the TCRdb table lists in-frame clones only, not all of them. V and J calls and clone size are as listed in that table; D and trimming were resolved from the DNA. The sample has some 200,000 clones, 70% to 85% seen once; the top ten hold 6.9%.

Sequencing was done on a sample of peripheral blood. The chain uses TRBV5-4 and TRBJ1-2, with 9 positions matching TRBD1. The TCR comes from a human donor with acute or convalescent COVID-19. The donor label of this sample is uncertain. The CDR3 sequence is CASSSPGQGPSGGYTF. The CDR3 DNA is TGTGCCAGCAGCTCTCCGGGACAGGGACCCTCCGGTGGCTACACCTTC.